Reported below is one TCR beta chain. This clonotype was detected only a few times. Its binding antigen is unknown. Compared with germline, one end of the junction differs, possibly owing to a read error. This sample was included in a study of blood T cells in healthy people across ages (dated by TCRdb to the mid-2010s). Broadly, across the study: Template switching captured roughly one uniquely barcoded TCR beta cDNA molecule per two T cells in model experiments. Using deep sequencing normalized with unique cDNA molecular identifiers, the study measured how TCR beta repertoire diversity changes with age. The donors were divided into four age groups: young (average roughly 17 years), middle-aged (approximately 39), aged (roughly 66) and long-lived (roughly 82). The study analyzed two additional independent replicas of 1 million unique cDNA reads from the same blood draw for two donors, one aged 18 to 30 and one aged 80 or older. Donors of different ages were randomly distributed across sequencing lanes to avoid experimental bias. Summary of the overall study and its limitations: The CMV infection status of donors was not known, potentially confounding age-related changes in expanded clonotypes. Compared with the aged group, the long-lived group had more naive CD4+ T cells, fewer expanded clones and increased TCR diversity, a pattern suggesting age selection. Observed TCR beta diversity per million T cells fell roughly linearly with age, and a significant reduction was already apparent by age roughly 41. The percentage of naive T cells measured by flow cytometry correlated strongly with observed TCR beta diversity. Estimates of total diversity based on one million sequenced T cells were regarded as lower bounds and as underestimates. Conclusive comparison of naive and antigen-experienced compartments was prevented by the profiling of bulk unsorted PBMCs.

The library was generated by 5' RACE. The data were produced on an Illumina HiSeq 2500. A second about 7 to 11 cycle PCR used a sample-barcoded 5' primer and a J-beta primer mix. A template-switch 5' adaptor carrying 12 random nucleotides introduced a unique molecular identifier onto each TCR beta cDNA molecule. Each sample yielded at least 3 million CDR3-containing paired-end reads. All of the RNA was converted into first-strand cDNA using the Mint cDNA synthesis kit, with a TRBC-specific oligonucleotide serving as the primer. Following uracil-DNA glycosylase treatment, a first 18-cycle PCR with universal primers M1SS and BC2_uni_R was performed on all cDNA. In the paper's pipeline: For normalization, 1 million high-quality reads were randomly selected from each sample, with every read carrying a distinct molecular identifier. Reads sharing molecular identifiers were discarded rather than binned into consensus sequences. CDR3 identification, clonotype clustering and error correction used MiTCR with a Q25 quality threshold and the strictest error-elimination algorithm. A nonparametric unseen species model with Euler transformation was used to estimate lower-bound total TCR beta diversity. Using fastp at Q25 and MiXCR, TCRdb reprocessed the public reads and kept productive beta chains. Every CDR3 protein is listed once, alongside the most common genes and DNA of its rows. The V and J calls follow TCRdb's processing rather than the paper's. In this sample the table shows about 750,000 distinct CDR3 sequences, roughly 50% of which occur a single time. The biggest ten clones account for about two fifths of the sample.

There are 15 amino acids in the CDR3, from cysteine to phenylalanine inclusive. Of all the DNA, just the CDR3 is kept, 45 bases in frame from base 1. The germline V gene gives CDR1 as MNHEY and CDR2 as SVGAGI. The approximately 39 donors, aged about 6 to 95 years, were systemically healthy Caucasian individuals from Russia. Each donor gave around 9.9 milliliters of peripheral blood, collected into EDTA-treated Vacutainer tubes. Ficoll-Paque density-gradient centrifugation was used to isolate PBMCs, with at least 7 million obtained per sample. Trizol reagent was used to extract total RNA from PBMCs, with at least 5 micrograms per sample. For every donor, an aliquot of PBMCs went through flow cytometry to measure the percentages of naive CD45RAhigh/CD27high T cells.

The specimen was blood. This sequence uses TRBV6-5 and TRBJ1-1; matching of 6 bases hints at TRBD1 as the D gene. The receptor was derived from a man at least 80 years old in good health. The nucleotide sequence is given as TGTGCCAGCACCCCCGGAGGACAGACGAACATTGAAGCTTTCTTT. Protein translation: CASTPGGQTNIEAFF.